Following are 19 T cell receptor beta chains from one sample sequenced in a study of response to subunit inactivated influenza vaccine (dated by TCRdb to about 2018). Receptor amplification or capture employed RT-PCR. The run used an Illumina HiSeq 2500. The raw public data were reprocessed by TCRdb itself: fastp quality trimming at Q25, MiXCR clonotype calling, in-frame beta chains only. When rows share a CDR3 protein, they turn into one entry using the most common DNA and genes. This sample holds 710,000 or so distinct CDR3 sequences; around a sixth were observed only once. The top ten clonotypes cover about 9.9% of the sample. The sample consisted of PBMCs from blood, taken about 11 days after vaccination. The receptors come from a man aged 50-60 years who received an inactivated influenza vaccine. Donor details come from another sample of the same person, matched by shared clones.

CDR3 sequence reads: CSANGVTTDTQYF. The CDR3 DNA reads TGCAGTGCTAACGGGGTTACCACAGATACGCAGTATTTT. The chain combines TRBV20-1 with TRBJ2-3, with D possibly being TRBD2 (5 bases). There are 13 residues in the CDR3. V lost 4 bases and J 2 bases, leaving 10 bases between the germline ends. Germline V gives CDR1 DFQATT, CDR2 SNEGSKA (reference sequence).

The chain employs TRBV12-3 or TRBV12-4 and TRBJ2-1; D is possibly TRBD1 (6 bases). Trimming shortened V by 1 base and J by 9 bases, and 22 bases separated the two germline ends. This CDR3 comprises 17 residues. CDR3: CASSLGWAGVVAGEQFF. In nucleotides, the CDR3 is TGTGCCAGCAGTTTAGGGTGGGCAGGGGTGGTAGCAGGTGAGCAGTTCTTC.

CDR3 sequence: CASSPWGGDEQFF. The CDR3 bases are TGTGCCAGCAGCCCCTGGGGGGGGGATGAGCAGTTCTTC. The rearrangement uses TRBV3-1 and TRBJ2-1; 7 bases are shared with TRBD2. Germline V lookup: CDR1 LGHDT, CDR2 YNNKEL (reference sequence). CDR3 length: 13 amino acids. The ends lost 4 bases at V and 8 bases at J; junction bases unmatched: 5.

The chain employs TRBV20-1 and TRBJ2-2, with D perhaps TRBD1 (6 bases). Per germline, CDR1 DFQATT and CDR2 SNEGSKA (reference sequence). The V and J ends lost 6 bases and 0 bases respectively, with 11 bases between them. The CDR3 extends over 14 amino acids. This chain's CDR3 is CSAQGTSNTGELFF. The DNA for the CDR3 is TGCAGTGCCCAAGGGACATCGAACACCGGGGAGCTGTTTTTT.

This clonotype has just a few counts. The V gene is TRBV6-2 or TRBV6-3, the J gene TRBJ2-1; D is unclear. Germline assignment: CDR1 MNHEY and CDR2 SVGEGT. V gave up 0 bases and J gave up 0 bases, with 18 bases separating them. The CDR3 runs 19 residues. The CDR3 nucleotides are TGTGCCAGCAGTTACTCTCTTTTACAGAGGATAAGCTCCTACAATGAGCAGTTCTTC. Amino acids: CASSYSLLQRISSYNEQFF.

In its sample, this clonotype was seen many times. The CDR3 spells CASSVESGGPYEQYF. DNA for the CDR3: TGTGCCAGCAGCGTAGAAAGCGGAGGACCTTACGAGCAGTACTTC. The chain employs TRBV9 and TRBJ2-7; a possible D gene is TRBD2 (5 bases). CDR1 and CDR2 from the germline V gene are SGDLS and YYNGEE. The CDR3 loop spans 15 amino acids. V lost 0 bases and J 4 bases, leaving 14 bases between the germline ends.

This clonotype was seen a few times. The chain links TRBV7-9 to TRBJ2-5; D is ambiguous. Germline values: CDR1 SEHNR, CDR2 FQNEAQ (reference sequence). V shed 5 bases and J shed 2 bases, with 18 bases lying between them. The CDR3 contains 16 residues. For the CDR3, the DNA is TGTGCCAGCAGCCCTCGACAAGCTTTGTATCAAGAGACCCAGTACTTC. It specifies CASSPRQALYQETQYF.

In its sample, this clonotype was seen a few times. This chain uses TRBV20-1 with TRBJ2-1, with TRBD2 matching 13 bases. The CDR3 is 15 amino acids. V lost 4 bases to trimming and J lost 7 bases; unmatched junction nucleotides: 7. CDR1 DFQATT and CDR2 SNEGSKA come from the germline V gene (reference sequence). The CDR3, as DNA: TGCAGTGCTAATCCCGGGACTAGCGGGATTAATGAGCAGTTCTTC. It codes for CSANPGTSGINEQFF.

This clonotype appeared a few times. CDR3 in DNA: TGCAGTGGTCAGGGAAATCCTGGAGAGACCCAGTACTTC. Translating gives CSGQGNPGETQYF. This sequence joins TRBV20-1 and TRBJ2-5, with D possibly matching TRBD1 (5 bases). Germline values: CDR1 DFQATT, CDR2 SNEGSKA (reference sequence). The length of the CDR3 is 13 residues. Between the trimmed V and J ends, which lost 7 bases and 4 bases, there was a span of 16 bases.

This clonotype was recorded a few times. The V call is TRBV20-1, the J call TRBJ2-3; D unclear. Germline V gives CDR1 DFQATT, CDR2 SNEGSKA (reference sequence). Trimming removed 0 bases at V and 1 base at J, with 14 bases between. There are 16 residues in the CDR3. The CDR3 loop reads CSAREPGRTGTDTQYF. DNA for the CDR3: TGCAGTGCTAGAGAGCCGGGCCGAACTGGCACAGATACGCAGTATTTT.

This clonotype was recorded a few times. The chain is built from TRBV28 and TRBJ1-1, with 9 bases that match TRBD1. The CDR3 totals 17 residues. CDR1 and CDR2 from the germline V gene are MDHEN and SYDVKM. V dropped 5 bases and J dropped 0; count of bases not matched to a gene: 10. In nucleotides, the CDR3 is TGTGCCAGCAGTGACCCGATCGGACAGGGGTTGAACACTGAAGCTTTCTTT. Translated: CASSDPIGQGLNTEAFF.

There are a few counts of this clonotype. The chain recombines TRBV4-3 with TRBJ1-2; tentatively, D is TRBD1 (5 bases). Trimming cost V 0 bases and J 5 bases, with 10 bases left between them. The CDR3 is 14 amino acids. Germline-derived CDR1 and CDR2 are LGHNA and YSLEER. The CDR3 DNA sequence: TGCGCCAGCAGCCAAGATGTCGCAGGGTATGGCTACACCTTC. This gives the protein CASSQDVAGYGYTF.

The chain combines TRBV10-3 with TRBJ2-5; TRBD2 aligns across 7 bases. V shed 8 bases, J shed 4 bases, and the junction held 13 bases outside the gene matches. Per germline, CDR1 ENHRY and CDR2 SYGVKD. This CDR3 spans 15 amino acids. The CDR3 loop reads CAIRTSALGVETQYF. CDR3 nucleotide sequence: TGTGCCATCCGGACTAGTGCGTTGGGGGTAGAGACCCAGTACTTC.

The chain employs TRBV4-2 and TRBJ2-5; no clear D. The germline gives CDR1 LGHNA, CDR2 YNFKEQ. The CDR3 sequence is 15 residues long. Trimming shortened V by 3 bases and J by 7 bases, and 18 bases separated the two germline ends. The CDR3 sequence: CASSHGSGDSVTQYF. The DNA of the CDR3 is TGTGCCAGCAGCCATGGGTCTGGCGATTCAGTGACCCAGTACTTC.

The table lists this clonotype with many counts. The V call is TRBV14, the J call TRBJ2-2; perhaps TRBD2 as D (6 bases). The germline gives CDR1 SGHDN, CDR2 FVKESK. Trimming stripped 5 bases from V and 6 bases from J, with 13 bases between. The length of the CDR3 is 14 residues. The CDR3 loop is CASSALGGAGELFF. The CDR3 nucleotides read TGTGCCAGCAGCGCCCTCGGGGGAGCCGGGGAGCTGTTTTTT.

V is TRBV2 and J is TRBJ1-4; 7 nucleotides align to TRBD1. Unmatched junction bases numbered 8, after V lost 6 bases and J lost 7 bases. Germline V gene data show CDR1 as SNHLY and CDR2 as FYNNEI. The CDR3 covers 14 residues. For the CDR3, the DNA is TGTGCCAGCAGGGTCCTCGGGACAGCTGAAAAACTGTTTTTT. It encodes CASRVLGTAEKLFF.

This clonotype was found a few times. The junction does not match germline at one end; this may be a read error. The chain is built from TRBV7-2 and TRBJ2-7, with D possibly TRBD2 on 6 matching bases. The length of the CDR3 is 14 residues. CDR1 and CDR2 from the germline V gene are SGHTA and FQGNSA. The CDR3 nucleotides read TGTGCCAGCAGCGATGGGACTTCCCGGTACGGGCAGTACTTC. Its protein is CASSDGTSRYGQYF.

This clonotype was observed a few times. The chain uses TRBV28 and TRBJ2-6; D is unclear. Germline CDR1 and CDR2: MDHEN and SYDVKM. V was trimmed by 5 bases and J by 4 bases, leaving 6 bases between them. The CDR3 covers 13 residues. The CDR3 bases are TGTGCCAGCAGTCGGGCAGGGGCCAACGTCCTGACTTTC. It specifies CASSRAGANVLTF.

This clonotype was counted many times. The V gene is TRBV6-2 or TRBV6-3, the J gene TRBJ2-7; D not resolved. Germline V CDR1 and CDR2: MNHEY, SVGEGT. Trimming removed 6 bases at V and 3 bases at J, with 12 bases between. There are 13 residues in the CDR3. In nucleotides, the CDR3 is TGTGCCAGCAGGCCGGTTATGCACTACGAGCAGTACTTC. It translates to CASRPVMHYEQYF.